These 23 T cell receptor beta chains were all obtained from the same sample, sequenced in a study of Tregs in tolerant kidney transplant recipients. The repertoire was sequenced with immunoSEQ multiplex PCR; TCRdb's copy has only in-frame clones and lacks some. The sample holds over 50,000 clones; 80% to 90% are singletons and the top ten take around 2.3%. Sequenced here: Tregs from blood, sampled before the transplant. The receptor source for this set is a human donor who received a combined kidney and bone marrow transplant.

Points on this clone: Within the sample, other DNA sequences also encode this same CDR3. The chain couples TRBV28 to TRBJ1-2; possible D gene TRBD1, 5 bases. V was clipped by 7 bases and J by 3 bases, with 18 bases between them. The CDR3 spans 15 residues. In germline, CDR1 is MDHEN, CDR2 SYDVKM. The CDR3 region is CASTHGGARDYGYTF. As DNA, the CDR3 is TGTGCCAGCACCCACGGCGGGGCTCGGGACTATGGCTACACCTTC.

This sequence joins TRBV27 and TRBJ2-3; no clear D. The CDR3 length is 12 residues. Trimming removed 5 bases at V and 2 bases at J, with 5 bases between. Germline CDR1 and CDR2: MNHEY and SMNVEV (reference sequence). The CDR3 region is CASSPPTDTQYF. In nucleotides, the CDR3 is TGTGCCAGCAGTCCCCCCACAGATACGCAGTATTTT.

The chain joins TRBV19 to TRBJ1-2; D uncertain. The germline V gene has CDR1 LNHDA and CDR2 SQIVND (reference sequence). V dropped 9 bases and J dropped 1 base, with 12 bases sitting between them. This CDR3 comprises 13 residues. CDR3 loop: CASKLTLNYGYTF. CDR3 DNA: TGTGCCAGCAAGCTTACGCTTAACTATGGCTACACCTTC. Full variable domain (rest looked up from reference TRBV19 and TRBJ1-2): DGGITQSPKYLFRKEGQNVTLSCEQNLNHDAMYWYRQDPGQGLRLIYYSQIVNDFQKGDIAEGYSVSREKKESFPLTVTSAQKNPTAFYLCASKLTLNYGYTFGSGTRLTVV.

For this clone: A junction boundary mismatches the germline segment, possibly from a read error. This sequence joins TRBV5-1 and TRBJ1-2; possibly TRBD1 for D (6 bases). The CDR3 has 15 amino acids. The germline V gene encodes CDR1 SGHRS and CDR2 YFSETQ. The CDR3 region is CASSLSIGTSYGYTF. The CDR3 DNA sequence: TGTGCCAGCAGCCTCTCCATCGGGACAAGCTATGGCTACACCTTC.

This clone was observed once. The rearrangement links TRBV6-1 to TRBJ2-1, with TRBD2 matching over 10 bases. The CDR3 runs 14 residues. The J segment lost 6 bases and the V segment lost 8 bases, leaving 7 bases of the junction unmatched. CDR1 and CDR2 (germline): MNHNS, SASEGT. The CDR3 nucleotides read TGTGCCAGCGGGCAGCGGGGGGGCGCCAATGAGCAGTTCTTC. Its protein is CASGQRGGANEQFF.

This clone has a handful of counts. This chain joins TRBV9 and TRBJ2-1, with 8 positions matching TRBD2. This CDR3 has 16 residues. Per germline, CDR1 SGDLS and CDR2 YYNGEE. V lost 3 bases and J lost 2; bases outside the gene matches: 7. CDR3 sequence reads: CASSAVTSGPYNEQFF. The DNA of the CDR3 is TGTGCCAGCAGCGCTGTTACTAGCGGACCCTACAATGAGCAGTTCTTC.

The chain is built from TRBV2 and TRBJ2-3; no clear D gene. The CDR3 has 11 amino acids. Germline CDR1 and CDR2: SNHLY and FYNNEI. V lost 6 bases to trimming and J lost 2 bases, with 3 bases between them. CDR3 sequence reads: CASRTTDTQYF. CDR3 sequence (DNA): TGTGCCAGCAGGACCACAGATACGCAGTATTTT.

The chain combines TRBV6-1 with TRBJ2-3; D call uncertain. Trimming shortened V by 3 bases and J by 11 bases, and 15 bases separated the two germline ends. The CDR3 totals 13 residues. CDR1 and CDR2 from the germline V gene are MNHNS and SASEGT. In nucleotides, the CDR3 is TGTGCCAGCAGTGAGAAGCGAGGATCCCGGCAGTATTTT. The encoded protein is CASSEKRGSRQYF.

As to this clone: Different DNA sequences within this sample yield the same CDR3. The J gene is TRBJ2-5, the V gene TRBV27; 13 bases match TRBD2. The germline V gene has CDR1 MNHEY and CDR2 SMNVEV (reference sequence). The CDR3 has 16 residues. V was clipped by 6 bases and J by 0 bases; unmatched bases: 4. Here the CDR3 reads CASRLAGGGYQETQYF. In nucleotides, the CDR3 is TGTGCCAGCAGACTAGCGGGAGGGGGGTACCAAGAGACCCAGTACTTC.

J is TRBJ1-1 and V is TRBV28, with a weak D call TRBD1 (5 bases). Germline lookup yields CDR1 MDHEN and CDR2 SYDVKM. The CDR3 length is 14 residues. V was trimmed by 6 bases and J by 9 bases, leaving 20 bases between them. The chain's CDR3 is CASSYRTSGRKAFF. The CDR3 nucleotides are TGTGCCAGCAGCTATAGGACATCGGGACGGAAAGCTTTCTTT.

The chain employs TRBV28 and TRBJ1-5; D gene unclear. This CDR3 region has 16 residues. V dropped 6 bases and J dropped 5 bases, with 20 bases sitting between them. CDR1 is MDHEN and CDR2 is SYDVKM in the germline V gene. The CDR3 DNA reads as TGTGCCAGCAGGAAGGGAGGGTCGGGGTTTCATCAGCCCCAGCATTTT. It yields the protein CASRKGGSGFHQPQHF. Supplemented by reference TRBV28 and TRBJ1-5, the full variable domain reads DVKVTQSSRYLVKRTGEKVFLECVQDMDHENMFWYRQDPGLGLRLIYFSYDVKMKEKGDIPEGYSVSREKKERFSLILESASTNQTSMYLCASRKGGSGFHQPQHFGDGTRLSIL.

The V gene is TRBV21-1, the J gene TRBJ1-2; the tabulated D call, TRBD1, remains unverified against the DNA. TRBV21-1 is deemed a pseudogene. This CDR3 region has 19 residues. CDR3 in amino acids: CASSLRNYDRDRANYGYTF. The CDR3, as DNA: TGTGCCAGCAGCCTACGAAACTACGACCGGGACAGGGCTAACTATGGCTACACCTTC.

The V and J genes are TRBV7-2 and TRBJ2-4, with TRBD1 identical over 9 bases. J lost 8 bases, V lost 5 bases, and 7 bases had no gene match. Germline assignment: CDR1 SGHTA and CDR2 FQGNSA. The CDR3 is made up of 14 amino acids. In DNA, the CDR3 is TGTGCCAGCAGCCCCAGGACAGGGGCGTACATTCAGTACTTC. Its protein is CASSPRTGAYIQYF.

The genes are TRBV5-1 and TRBJ2-7; no firm D call. Germline assignment: CDR1 SGHRS and CDR2 YFSETQ. With 2 bases removed from V and 9 bases from J, the gap between germline ends came to 18 bases. This CDR3 is built from 14 residues. In nucleotides, the CDR3 is TGCGCCAGCAGCTTTGTCCCCTCGCCGGGTATGCAGTACTTC. It encodes CASSFVPSPGMQYF.

This clone was recorded once. The chain is built from TRBV5-1 and TRBJ1-2, with D possibly being TRBD1 (5 bases). This CDR3 has 15 amino acids. Per the germline V gene, CDR1 is SGHRS and CDR2 is YFSETQ. With 0 bases removed from V and 3 bases from J, the gap between germline ends came to 12 bases. The CDR3 sequence is CASSLGRGTDYGYTF. CDR3 sequence (DNA): TGCGCCAGCAGCTTGGGGCGGGGGACCGACTATGGCTACACCTTC. Combining the CDR3 with reference TRBV5-1 and TRBJ1-2 gives the whole variable domain KAGVTQTPRYLIKTRGQQVTLSCSPISGHRSVSWYQQTPGQGLQFLFEYFSETQRNKGNFPGRFSGRQFSNSRSEMNVSTLELGDSALYLCASSLGRGTDYGYTFGSGTRLTVV.

This chain connects TRBV10-3 to TRBJ1-1; D possibly corresponds to TRBD1 (5 bases). V lost 4 bases to trimming and J lost 1 base, with 19 bases between them. From germline, CDR1 is ENHRY and CDR2 SYGVKD. The CDR3 contains 17 residues. This CDR3 reads CAISGVARGAGNTEAFF. The DNA for the CDR3 is TGTGCCATCAGTGGGGTAGCGAGGGGCGCTGGGAACACTGAAGCTTTCTTT.

Here the CDR3 reads CASSPGTGRHNEQFF. The CDR3 DNA follows: TGTGCCAGCAGCCCCGGGACAGGGAGACACAATGAGCAGTTCTTC. This chain links TRBV7-9 with TRBJ2-1; the match to TRBD1 covers 9 bases. This CDR3 comprises 15 residues. The V and J ends lost 5 bases and 5 bases, in that order; junction bases with no gene match: 7. CDR1 SEHNR and CDR2 FQNEAQ come from the germline V gene (reference sequence).

The V call is TRBV27, the J call TRBJ1-1, with TRBD1 as a possible D gene (6 bases). Germline V gene lookup returns CDR1 MNHEY and CDR2 SMNVEV (reference sequence). Trimming removed 6 bases at V and 4 bases at J, with 15 bases between. There are 14 residues in the CDR3. The CDR3 DNA reads TGTGCCAGCAGCCCCCTAGGACAGAGCACTGAAGCTTTCTTT. Its protein product is CASSPLGQSTEAFF.

The genes are TRBV5-8 and TRBJ1-2; D possibly corresponds to TRBD1 (5 bases). V shed 1 base and J shed 8 bases, with 9 bases lying between them. CDR1 is SGHTS, CDR2 YDEGEE, per germline. The CDR3 has 12 residues. The DNA for the CDR3 is TGTGCCAGCAGCTTGAGAGGGGAGGGCTACACCTTC. This translates into CASSLRGEGYTF.

The V gene is TRBV19, the J gene TRBJ1-1, with TRBD1 as a possible D gene (5 bases). This CDR3 is built from 15 residues. Germline V gene data show CDR1 as LNHDA and CDR2 as SQIVND (reference sequence). Trimming stripped 3 bases from V and 5 bases from J, with 16 bases between. The CDR3 sequence is CASSIYGRERTEAFF. The CDR3 region has the DNA TGTGCCAGTAGTATCTATGGCAGGGAGAGGACTGAAGCTTTCTTT.

V usage is TRBV4-3 and J usage is TRBJ1-5; D gene unclear. The germline V gene encodes CDR1 LGHNA and CDR2 YSLEER. Trimming stripped 0 bases from V and 0 bases from J, with 15 bases between. The CDR3 has 18 amino acids. The CDR3 loop reads CASSQDWKTAHSNQPQHF. CDR3 coding DNA: TGCGCCAGCAGCCAAGATTGGAAAACAGCACATAGCAATCAGCCCCAGCATTTT.

The chain uses TRBV5-4 and TRBJ2-2, with D possibly being TRBD1 (5 bases). Trimming shortened V by 0 bases and J by 6 bases, and 15 bases separated the two germline ends. The CDR3 totals 16 residues. Germline values: CDR1 SGHNT, CDR2 YYREEE (reference sequence). CDR3 protein: CASSLGLQGSAGELFF. The CDR3 DNA reads as TGTGCCAGCAGCTTGGGTTTGCAGGGTTCGGCCGGGGAGCTGTTTTTT. The full variable domain, completed using reference TRBV5-4 and TRBJ2-2, is ETGVTQSPTHLIKTRGQQVTLRCSSQSGHNTVSWYQQALGQGPQFIFQYYREEENGRGNFPPRFSGLQFPNYSSELNVNALELDDSALYLCASSLGLQGSAGELFFGEGSRLTVL.

This clone was recorded once. V and J are TRBV5-5 and TRBJ1-5; TRBD1 is a possible D gene (6 bases). Germline CDR1 SGHKS, CDR2 YYEKEE (reference sequence). With 0 bases removed from V and 0 bases from J, the gap between germline ends came to 16 bases. This CDR3 is built from 18 residues. The CDR3 DNA reads TGTGCCAGCAGCTTGGCCGTGAGGGACATACATAGCAATCAGCCCCAGCATTTT. It translates to CASSLAVRDIHSNQPQHF.